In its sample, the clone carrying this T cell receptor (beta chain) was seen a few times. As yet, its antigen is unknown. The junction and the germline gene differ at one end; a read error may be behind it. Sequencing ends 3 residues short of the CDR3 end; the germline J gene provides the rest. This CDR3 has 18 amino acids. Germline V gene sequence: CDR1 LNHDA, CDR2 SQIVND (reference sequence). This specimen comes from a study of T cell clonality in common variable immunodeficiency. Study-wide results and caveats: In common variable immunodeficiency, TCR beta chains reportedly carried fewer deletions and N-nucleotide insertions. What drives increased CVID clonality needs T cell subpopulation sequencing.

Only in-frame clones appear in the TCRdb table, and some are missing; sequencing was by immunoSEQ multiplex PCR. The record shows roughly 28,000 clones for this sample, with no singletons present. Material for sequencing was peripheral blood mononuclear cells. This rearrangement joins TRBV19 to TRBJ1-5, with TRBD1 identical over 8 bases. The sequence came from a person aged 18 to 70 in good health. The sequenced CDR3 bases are TGTGCCAGTAGACCTAGTACAGGGGGAAGAGATAGCGATCAGCCC. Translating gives CASRPSTGGRDSDQP. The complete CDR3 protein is CASRPSTGGRDSDQPQHF.